The 8 T cell receptor beta chains below were found in one sample sequenced in a study of cytomegalovirus exposure and HLA in healthy donors (dated by TCRdb to 2016 to 2017). Libraries were constructed by the immunoSEQ multiplex PCR assay. The multiplex PCR relied on a mix of 60 forward primers for TCR Vbeta segments and 13 reverse primers for TCR Jbeta segments. The table was pulled from immuneACCESS by TCRdb, which kept in-frame rearrangements only. Such tables lose some clones; where checked, under half of the loss comes from unresolved V genes, and the rest has no known cause. This sample lists more than 110,000 clones; around 81% were detected once. The top ten constitute about 2.5% of the sample. Sequenced material: PBMCs. The receptors originated from a man aged 50 to 60 in good health and CMV-seronegative.

J is TRBJ1-2 and V is TRBV2; maybe TRBD1 (5 bases). Trimming removed 5 bases from V and 2 bases from J, with 12 bases in between. Germline V CDR1 and CDR2: SNHLY, FYNNEI. The CDR3 consists of 14 residues. The CDR3 spells CASSQDIGNYGYTF. In DNA, the CDR3 is TGTGCCAGCAGTCAGGACATTGGAAACTATGGCTACACCTTC.

This chain links TRBV7-2 with TRBJ2-3; D is possibly TRBD1 (6 bases). V shed 5 bases and J shed 5 bases, with 14 bases lying between them. Germline-derived CDR1 and CDR2 are SGHTA and FQGNSA. CDR3 length: 14 residues. The CDR3 loop reads CASSTRQVGDTQYF. The CDR3 region has the DNA TGTGCCAGCAGCACACGACAGGTGGGAGATACGCAGTATTTT.

This clone was observed a single time. The CDR3 DNA reads as TGTGCCAGCAGTTTACGTTCCTACGAGCAGTACTTC. It translates to CASSLRSYEQYF. The chain employs TRBV28 and TRBJ2-7; D remains ambiguous. CDR1 and CDR2 (germline): MDHEN, SYDVKM. Trimming removed 2 bases at V and 1 base at J, with 3 bases between. This CDR3 region has 12 residues.

The CDR3 spells CASSIQANNQPQHF. As DNA, the CDR3 is TGTGCCAGTAGTATACAGGCGAACAATCAGCCCCAGCATTTT. V gene TRBV19 combines with J gene TRBJ1-5; D ambiguous. Trimming removed 2 bases at V and 3 bases at J, with 8 bases between. Germline V lookup: CDR1 LNHDA, CDR2 SQIVND (reference sequence). The CDR3 spans 14 residues. Full variable domain (rest looked up from reference TRBV19 and TRBJ1-5): DGGITQSPKYLFRKEGQNVTLSCEQNLNHDAMYWYRQDPGQGLRLIYYSQIVNDFQKGDIAEGYSVSREKKESFPLTVTSAQKNPTAFYLCASSIQANNQPQHFGDGTRLSIL.

This clone was recorded a few times. The chain employs TRBV5-1 and TRBJ1-3; TRBD1 agrees at 7 bases. The germline V gene has CDR1 SGHRS and CDR2 YFSETQ. This CDR3 comprises 16 residues. V lost 0 bases, J lost 7 bases, and 10 bases stayed unmatched. The CDR3 sequence is CASSLGAGGILNTIYF. DNA for the CDR3: TGCGCCAGCAGCTTGGGGGCAGGGGGAATCTTGAACACCATATATTTT.

The genes are TRBV9 and TRBJ1-5; tentatively, D is TRBD1 (6 bases). V lost 4 bases and J 5 bases, leaving 16 bases between the germline ends. The CDR3 covers 15 residues. Germline CDR1 reads SGDLS; CDR2 reads YYNGEE. The chain's CDR3 is CASSPLPGTYQPQHF. In nucleotides, the CDR3 is TGTGCCAGCAGCCCCCTTCCCGGGACATATCAGCCCCAGCATTTT.

Here the CDR3 DNA reads TGTGCCAGCAGCTCCTCCGGGACTAGCGGGTACTTCACAGATACGCAGTATTTT. It yields the protein CASSSSGTSGYFTDTQYF. The chain joins TRBV13 to TRBJ2-3, with 12 bases aligning to TRBD2. Germline V gene data show CDR1 as PRHDT and CDR2 as FYEKMQ (reference sequence). With V trimmed by 4 bases and J by 2 bases, 10 bases remained unmatched. The CDR3 covers 18 residues.

A few counts support this clone. The sample carries other DNA sequences with the same CDR3. The chain has TRBV5-6 and TRBJ2-2; TRBD2 might be the D (7 bases). Trimming took off 0 bases at V and 5 bases at J, with 11 bases between the two ends. Germline assignment: CDR1 SGHDT and CDR2 YYEEEE. This CDR3 has 15 amino acids. In DNA form, the CDR3 reads TGTGCCAGCAGCTTGGGCGGGGGCCGTACCGGGGAGCTGTTTTTT. As protein: CASSLGGGRTGELFF.